This TCR beta chain appears in the sequencing data of a study of T cell responses to AZD1222 COVID-19 vaccine. This CDR3 has 15 amino acids. Trimming removed 6 bases from V and 2 bases from J; junction bases left unmatched: 4. CDR1 and CDR2 from the germline V gene are LNHDA and SQIVND (reference sequence). Whole-study results and caveats: Repertoires were obtained only post-peak T cell response.

For this clone: Its antigen is not known.

Measured with immunoSEQ multiplex PCR; TCRdb has only the in-frame clones, and not every one. There are about 97,000 clones in the sample; around 89% occur only once, and 7.5% lies in the top ten. Sequencing was performed on peripheral blood, taken on day 0 of AZD1222 vaccination. This TCR was sampled from an adult in good health. The V call is TRBV19, the J call TRBJ2-6; 7 nucleotides match TRBD1. CDR3 sequence: CASSDDRAGANVLTF. As DNA, the CDR3 is TGTGCCAGTAGCGACGACAGGGCTGGGGCCAACGTCCTGACTTTC.